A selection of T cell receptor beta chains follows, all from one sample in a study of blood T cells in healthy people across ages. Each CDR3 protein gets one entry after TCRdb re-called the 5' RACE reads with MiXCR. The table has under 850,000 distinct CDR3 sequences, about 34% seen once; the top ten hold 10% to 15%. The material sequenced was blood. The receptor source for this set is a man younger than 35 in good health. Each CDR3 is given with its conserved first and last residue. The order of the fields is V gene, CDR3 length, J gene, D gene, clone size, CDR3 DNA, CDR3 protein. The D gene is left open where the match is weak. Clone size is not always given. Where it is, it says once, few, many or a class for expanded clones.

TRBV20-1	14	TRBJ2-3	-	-	TGCAGTGTTATTGAGGGGGGGGGCACAGATACGCAGTATTTT	CSVIEGGGTDTQYF
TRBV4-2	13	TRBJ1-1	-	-	TGTGCCAGCAGCCAAGATGGGACTGCTGAAGCTTTCTTT	CASSQDGTAEAFF
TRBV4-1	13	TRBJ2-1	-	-	TGCGCCAGCAGCCTACAACCCCAATACGAGCAGTTCTTC	CASSLQPQYEQFF
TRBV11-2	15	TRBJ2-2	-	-	TGTGCCAGCAGCCCCCCCGGACTTAACACCGGGGAGCTGTTTTTT	CASSPPGLNTGELFF
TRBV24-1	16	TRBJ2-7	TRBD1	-	TGTGCCACCAGTGGGGCAACAGGGGGTAGCTCCTACGAGCAGTACTTC	CATSGATGGSSYEQYF
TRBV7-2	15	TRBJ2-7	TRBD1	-	TGTGCCAGCAGCCCGGGGACAGGAAGGCCCTACGAGCAGTACTTC	CASSPGTGRPYEQYF
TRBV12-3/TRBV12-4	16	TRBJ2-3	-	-	TGTGCCAGCAGCTTTGGGGGACGGGGTGTTGCAGATACGCAGTATTTT	CASSFGGRGVADTQYF
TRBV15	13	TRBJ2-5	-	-	TGTGCCACCAGCATGATCCTCGAGAATGAGCAGTACTTC	CATSMILENEQYF
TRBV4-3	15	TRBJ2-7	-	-	TGCGCCAGCAGCCATGGTGGGGGGGGCCCCTACGAGCAGTACTTC	CASSHGGGGPYEQYF
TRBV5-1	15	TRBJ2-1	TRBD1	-	TGCGCCAGCAGCTTGAGTGGGACAGGGGTAAATGAGCAGTTCTTC	CASSLSGTGVNEQFF
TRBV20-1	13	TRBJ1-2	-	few	TGCAGTGCTACCCGGGACCTAAACTATGGCTACACCTTC	CSATRDLNYGYTF
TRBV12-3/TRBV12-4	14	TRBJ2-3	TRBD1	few	TGTGCCAGCAGGGGGACAGGGAGGGAAGATACGCAGTATTTT	CASRGTGREDTQYF
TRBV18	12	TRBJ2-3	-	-	TGTGCCAGCTCAAATCCTGGGGCCCCCCAGTATTTT	CASSNPGAPQYF
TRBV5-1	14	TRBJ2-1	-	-	TGCGCCAGCAGCCCCCTGACAGATCAAGAGACCCAGTTCTTC	CASSPLTDQETQFF
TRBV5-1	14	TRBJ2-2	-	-	TGCGCCAGCCGGGGTCTACCGAACACCGGGGAGCTGTTTTTT	CASRGLPNTGELFF
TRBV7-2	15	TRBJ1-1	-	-	TGTGCCAGCAGCCTAGGGGGAGGGCCGAACACTGAAGCTTTCTTT	CASSLGGGPNTEAFF
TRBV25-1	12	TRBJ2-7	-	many	TGTGCCAGCAGTGAACATTACTACGAGCAGTACTTC	CASSEHYYEQYF
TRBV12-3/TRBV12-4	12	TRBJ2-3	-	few	TGTGCCAGCAGCAGGTCGGAAGATACGCAGTATTTT	CASSRSEDTQYF
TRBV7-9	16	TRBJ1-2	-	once	TGTGCCGGCAGCGCAATAGACACTTCCTTTAACTATGGCTACACCTTC	CAGSAIDTSFNYGYTF
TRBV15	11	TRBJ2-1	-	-	TGTGCCACCAGCAGAGGGTCAGAGCAGTTCTTC	CATSRGSEQFF
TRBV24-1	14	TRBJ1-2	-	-	TGTGCCACCAGTGACCAGACAGCTAACTATGGCTACACCTTC	CATSDQTANYGYTF
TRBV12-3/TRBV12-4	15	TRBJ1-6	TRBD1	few	TGTGCCAGCAGACTCACAGGGGCCATGGGTTCACCCCTCCACTTT	CASRLTGAMGSPLHF
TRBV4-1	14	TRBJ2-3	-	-	TGCGCCAGCAGCAGAACGCTGATCACAGATACGCAGTATTTT	CASSRTLITDTQYF
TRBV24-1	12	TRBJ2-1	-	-	TGTGCCACCAGTGATAAGTACAATGAGCAGTTCTTC	CATSDKYNEQFF
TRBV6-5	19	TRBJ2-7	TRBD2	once	TGTGCCAGCAGTTACTCGATACGGCCCAGCGGGGCCACCTACAATGAGCAGTACTTC	CASSYSIRPSGATYNEQYF
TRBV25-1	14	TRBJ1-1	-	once	TGTGCCAGCAGAAAACGCGGGGGGGACACTGAAGCTTTCTTT	CASRKRGGDTEAFF
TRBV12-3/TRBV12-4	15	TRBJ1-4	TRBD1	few	TGTGCCAGCAGTCCCGGGGACAGCCGCAATGAAAAACTGTTTTTT	CASSPGDSRNEKLFF
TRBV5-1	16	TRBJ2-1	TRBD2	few	TGCGCCAGCAGCTTCTCCGGGACTAGCGGGGTGGATGAGCAGTTCTTC	CASSFSGTSGVDEQFF
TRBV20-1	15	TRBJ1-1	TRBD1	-	TGCAGTGCTAGGGGGGACAGGGGGCGGCACACTGAAGCTTTCTTT	CSARGDRGRHTEAFF
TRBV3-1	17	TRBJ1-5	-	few	TGTGCCAGCAGCCAAGATTCGTGGCTCTCTAGCAATCAGCCCCAGCATTTT	CASSQDSWLSSNQPQHF
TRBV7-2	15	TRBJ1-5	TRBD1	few	TGTGCCAGCAGCCGACCGGGACAGGGTAATCAGCCCCAGCATTTT	CASSRPGQGNQPQHF
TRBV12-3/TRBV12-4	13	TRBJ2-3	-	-	TGTGCCAGCAGCTATCTTAGCACAGCAGATCAGTATTTT	CASSYLSTADQYF
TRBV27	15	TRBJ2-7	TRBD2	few	TGTGCCAGCAGTTTATACGGGGGGGCCCACAATGAGCAGTACTTC	CASSLYGGAHNEQYF
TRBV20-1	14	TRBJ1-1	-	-	TGCAGTGCTACTTCTCAGACAGATAACACTGAAGCTTTCTTT	CSATSQTDNTEAFF
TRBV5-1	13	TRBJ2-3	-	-	TGCGCCAGCAGCTGGGATGTCTCAGATACGCAGTATTTT	CASSWDVSDTQYF
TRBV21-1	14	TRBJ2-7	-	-	TGTGCCAGCAGCAAAGCCCGGGGCTCGCACGAGCAGTACTTC	CASSKARGSHEQYF
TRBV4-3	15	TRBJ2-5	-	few	TGCGCCAGCAGCCCAGGCGGGGGCATTCAAGAGACCCAGTACTTC	CASSPGGGIQETQYF
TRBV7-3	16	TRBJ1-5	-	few	TGTGCCAGCAGCTTATTTACAGTATATAGCAATCAGCCCCAGCATTTT	CASSLFTVYSNQPQHF
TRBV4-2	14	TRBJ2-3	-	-	TGTACCAGCAGCCAAGACCTAGCGAAAGATACGCAGTATTTT	CTSSQDLAKDTQYF
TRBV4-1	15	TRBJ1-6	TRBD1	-	TGCGCCAGCAGCCAAGCCCCAGGGGGAAATTCACCCCCCCACTTT	CASSQAPGGNSPPHF
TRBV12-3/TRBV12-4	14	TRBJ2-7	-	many	TGTGCCAGCAGTTTAGTAAGGAGCTCCTACGAGCAGTACTTC	CASSLVRSSYEQYF
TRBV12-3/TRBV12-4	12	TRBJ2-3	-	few	TGTGCCAGCAGCCCGTTGGACAGTGCGCAGTATTTT	CASSPLDSAQYF
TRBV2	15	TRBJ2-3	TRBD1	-	TGTACCAGCAGTGGATCGGACAGGGGGGCAGATACGCAGTATTTT	CTSSGSDRGADTQYF
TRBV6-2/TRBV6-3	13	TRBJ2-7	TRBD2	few	TGTGCCAGCAAGGAGGGAGGGTCCTACGAGCAGTACTTC	CASKEGGSYEQYF
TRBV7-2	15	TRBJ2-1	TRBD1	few	TGTGCCAGCAGCCCAGGGACAGGGTGGAGCAATGAGCAGTTCTTC	CASSPGTGWSNEQFF
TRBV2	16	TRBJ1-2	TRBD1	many	TGTGCCAGCAGTGAAGGGAGGGGACAGGGTCTTCATGGCTACACCTTC	CASSEGRGQGLHGYTF
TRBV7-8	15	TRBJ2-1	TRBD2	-	TGTGCCAGCAGCTTCCTAGCGGCCTCCTACAATGAGCAGTTCTTC	CASSFLAASYNEQFF